The 31 T cell receptor beta chains presented below share a single source sample, sequenced in a study of T-cell memory formation after mild COVID-19. TCRdb passed the 5' RACE reads through MiXCR, listing each CDR3 protein once. The profile shows hundreds of thousands of distinct CDR3 sequences, roughly 21% of them singletons. The sequenced material came from PBMCs or a T cell subset sorted from them (not recorded which). Receptors originate from an adult woman who had mild COVID-19 (a few samples of this study predate the infection). Cell type and time point are not known.

The chain couples TRBV12-3 or TRBV12-4 to TRBJ2-3; no firm D call. This CDR3 has 14 residues. Trimming shortened V by 6 bases and J by 5 bases, and 15 bases separated the two germline ends. CDR3 sequence (DNA): TGTGCCAGCAGGTACTCAGGCGCCGTAGATACGCAGTATTTT. Amino acids: CASRYSGAVDTQYF.

This clonotype was counted ten times or more. The chain joins TRBV7-2 to TRBJ2-2, with D possibly being TRBD1 or TRBD2 (5 bases each). Germline lookup yields CDR1 SGHTA and CDR2 FQGNSA. Trimming shortened V by 5 bases and J by 8 bases, and 9 bases separated the two germline ends. There are 12 residues in the CDR3. The CDR3 protein is CASSQGPGELFF. CDR3 bases: TGTGCCAGCAGCCAGGGACCGGGGGAGCTGTTTTTT.

This rearrangement joins TRBV5-1 to TRBJ2-7; possibly TRBD1 for D (5 bases). This CDR3 is 14 amino acids long. The V end was cut by 3 bases, the J end by 2 bases, with 12 bases between. Germline loops: CDR1 SGHRS, CDR2 YFSETQ. The CDR3 sequence: CASSSSRGTYEQYF. The CDR3, as DNA: TGCGCCAGCAGCTCCTCTAGGGGAACCTACGAGCAGTACTTC.

The chain has TRBV14 and TRBJ2-2; D remains ambiguous. Germline-derived CDR1 and CDR2 are SGHDN and FVKESK. This CDR3 spans 15 amino acids. Between the trimmed V and J ends, which lost 2 bases and 4 bases, there was a span of 11 bases. The CDR3 nucleotides are TGTGCCAGCAGCCAAATGGGCTCCACCACCGGGGAGCTGTTTTTT. Protein: CASSQMGSTTGELFF.

This sequence joins TRBV6-1 and TRBJ1-1; possible D gene TRBD1, 5 bases. Trimming took 3 bases from V and 0 from J, leaving 8 bases between them. CDR1 is MNHNS, CDR2 SASEGT, per germline. The CDR3 runs 14 residues. The CDR3 nucleotides read TGTGCCAGCAGTGACTACAGGCTGAACACTGAAGCTTTCTTT. Protein product: CASSDYRLNTEAFF.

This clonotype has at least ten counts. The chain's CDR3 is CASSPGQLGDTQYF. DNA for the CDR3: TGCGCCAGCAGCCCGGGACAGCTAGGGGATACGCAGTATTTT. The chain links TRBV5-1 to TRBJ2-3, with 7 bases that match TRBD1. J was trimmed by 6 bases and V by 4 bases; bases with no gene match: 8. Per germline, CDR1 SGHRS and CDR2 YFSETQ. CDR3 length: 14 residues.

The chain uses TRBV7-2 and TRBJ2-1; 8 bases line up with TRBD2. Trimming cost V 5 bases and J 4 bases; bases outside gene matches: 10. This CDR3 contains 16 residues. Germline CDR1 SGHTA, CDR2 FQGNSA. The DNA of the CDR3 is TGTGCCAGCAGCCGAGGACTAGCAGAGAATTACAATGAGCAGTTCTTC. As protein: CASSRGLAENYNEQFF.

This chain connects TRBV19 to TRBJ1-1; 7 positions agree with TRBD1. CDR3 length: 15 residues. Germline CDR1 and CDR2: LNHDA and SQIVND (reference sequence). V lost 5 bases, J lost 4 bases, and 10 bases stayed unmatched. This CDR3 reads CASSLRQGITTEAFF. The CDR3 nucleotides are TGTGCCAGTAGTCTCAGACAGGGTATTACCACTGAAGCTTTCTTT.

This chain connects TRBV5-8 to TRBJ1-1; 8 bases line up with TRBD1. The CDR3 contains 15 residues. The junction had 3 bases not matched to a gene; V was cut back by 2 bases and J by 0 bases. Germline CDR1 reads SGHTS; CDR2 reads YDEGEE. The CDR3 DNA is TGTGCCAGCAGCTTACCAGGGGGCCTGAACACTGAAGCTTTCTTT. Its protein is CASSLPGGLNTEAFF.

This clonotype was detected only a few times. The genes are TRBV7-9 and TRBJ1-4, with unresolved D. V lost 1 base to trimming and J lost 6 bases, with 9 bases between them. Germline values: CDR1 SEHNR, CDR2 FQNEAQ (reference sequence). The CDR3 runs to 14 residues. The DNA of the CDR3 is TGTGCCAGCAGCTTAGGACCGAGGGATGAAAAACTGTTTTTT. Its protein product is CASSLGPRDEKLFF.

This clonotype has a handful of counts. The rearrangement joins TRBV5-1 to TRBJ2-7; 9 bases match TRBD1. Germline CDR1 and CDR2: SGHRS and YFSETQ. J gave up 5 bases and V 5 bases, and 8 bases lay outside the gene matches. The CDR3 has 14 residues. Written as DNA, the CDR3 is TGCGCCAGCAGACCCGGGACAGGGAGGGACGAGCAGTACTTC. It specifies CASRPGTGRDEQYF.

There are a few counts of this clonotype. The chain has TRBV27 and TRBJ2-7, with 7 bases lining up with TRBD1. Germline-derived CDR1 and CDR2 are MNHEY and SMNVEV (reference sequence). Trimming cost V 5 bases and J 3 bases; bases outside gene matches: 10. The CDR3 has 15 residues. For the CDR3, the DNA is TGTGCCAGCAGTCCTACAGGGGTATCTCGCTACGAGCAGTACTTC. It is translated as CASSPTGVSRYEQYF.

This clonotype was detected only a few times. CDR3 sequence: CASSLEVSAASTDTQYF. The CDR3 DNA is TGTGCCAGCAGCTTAGAGGTCTCGGCAGCTAGCACAGATACGCAGTATTTT. This chain links TRBV7-8 with TRBJ2-3; D call uncertain. The V gene's germline CDR1 is SGHVS and CDR2 FQNEAQ. The CDR3 sequence is 17 residues long. The ends were cut back, 1 base at V and 0 bases at J, with 14 bases in the middle.

This sequence joins TRBV27 and TRBJ1-3, with D possibly matching TRBD1 (6 bases). Trimming shortened V by 7 bases and J by 2 bases, and 9 bases separated the two germline ends. The CDR3 loop spans 13 amino acids. Germline V gene lookup returns CDR1 MNHEY and CDR2 SMNVEV (reference sequence). CDR3 sequence reads: CASKGVPGNTIYF. CDR3 bases: TGTGCCAGCAAGGGGGTACCTGGAAACACCATATATTTT.

This clonotype was counted at least ten times. The chain combines TRBV3-1 with TRBJ1-3, with 7 bases aligning to TRBD1. V lost 6 bases to trimming and J lost 2 bases; unmatched junction nucleotides: 10. This CDR3 contains 16 residues. CDR1 and CDR2 from the germline V gene are LGHDT and YNNKEL (reference sequence). CDR3 amino acids: CASSTTHRGAGNTIYF. DNA for the CDR3: TGTGCCAGCAGTACTACCCACAGGGGAGCTGGAAACACCATATATTTT.

V usage is TRBV29-1 and J usage is TRBJ2-3, with 7 bases aligning to TRBD2. V shed 4 bases, J shed 5 bases, and the junction held 6 bases outside the gene matches. This CDR3 spans 13 amino acids. Germline CDR1 SQVTM, CDR2 ANQGSEA. The CDR3 region is CSVGGGTQDTQYF. The CDR3 nucleotides are TGCAGCGTTGGGGGAGGGACGCAAGATACGCAGTATTTT.

The V call is TRBV5-1, the J call TRBJ2-7, with 7 bases fitting TRBD1. In germline, CDR1 is SGHRS, CDR2 YFSETQ. With 4 bases clipped from V and 7 bases from J, the junction kept 8 bases outside the gene matches. The CDR3 length is 13 residues. DNA for the CDR3: TGCGCCAGCAGCAGAGACAGGGTACGAGAGCAGTACTTC. Translating it yields CASSRDRVREQYF. Supplemented by reference TRBV5-1 and TRBJ2-7, the full variable domain reads KAGVTQTPRYLIKTRGQQVTLSCSPISGHRSVSWYQQTPGQGLQFLFEYFSETQRNKGNFPGRFSGRQFSNSRSEMNVSTLELGDSALYLCASSRDRVREQYFGPGTRLTVT.

The V gene is TRBV3-1, the J gene TRBJ1-2, with no clear D. CDR3 length: 13 amino acids. Per germline, CDR1 LGHDT and CDR2 YNNKEL (reference sequence). V lost 5 bases and J 4 bases, leaving 11 bases between the germline ends. The CDR3 DNA follows: TGTGCCAGCAGCACTGACATTGCCTATGGCTACACCTTC. This gives the protein CASSTDIAYGYTF.

DNA for the CDR3: TGTGCCAGCAGCCCAGCGGGACGGCATAACTATGGCTACACCTTC. Residues: CASSPAGRHNYGYTF. This chain links TRBV12-3 or TRBV12-4 with TRBJ1-2; weak D call: TRBD1 (5 bases). Trimming shortened V by 6 bases and J by 1 base, and 15 bases separated the two germline ends. CDR3 size: 15 residues.

This clonotype was counted ten times or more. This sequence joins TRBV6-5 and TRBJ2-7; 8 bases line up with TRBD1. J was trimmed by 5 bases and V by 1 base; bases with no gene match: 22. CDR3 length: 20 residues. CDR1 MNHEY and CDR2 SVGAGI come from the germline V gene. CDR3 residues: CASSYYPTPGPDRGNDEQYF. CDR3 DNA: TGTGCCAGCAGTTACTACCCCACCCCAGGCCCAGACAGGGGAAACGACGAGCAGTACTTC.

This clonotype appeared a few times. The V gene is TRBV6-5, the J gene TRBJ2-2; 8 bases line up with TRBD2. The ends lost 5 bases at V and 6 bases at J; junction bases unmatched: 8. The CDR3 covers 15 residues. Germline V CDR1 and CDR2: MNHEY, SVGAGI. The chain's CDR3 is CASSPSGGVAGELFF. In DNA form, the CDR3 reads TGTGCCAGCAGTCCCTCCGGGGGGGTCGCCGGGGAGCTGTTTTTT.

The chain combines TRBV9 with TRBJ2-5; D possibly corresponds to TRBD1 (7 bases). The V gene lost 3 bases and the J gene lost 1 base, with 16 bases spanning the gap. This CDR3 region has 16 residues. Germline V lookup: CDR1 SGDLS, CDR2 YYNGEE. The DNA of the CDR3 is TGTGCCAGCAGCGAGCAGGGGGGCCTCTCCCAAGAGACCCAGTACTTC. This translates into CASSEQGGLSQETQYF.

J is TRBJ2-7 and V is TRBV25-1; no clear D. The CDR3 runs to 13 residues. V lost 5 bases to trimming and J lost 3 bases, with 11 bases between them. Germline CDR1 reads MGHDK; CDR2 reads SYGVNS. CDR3 bases: TGTGCCAGCAGTACCCAGGACCGCTACGAGCAGTACTTC. Protein: CASSTQDRYEQYF.

This clonotype turned up a few times. The rearrangement joins TRBV5-5 to TRBJ1-2; D ambiguous. V was clipped by 1 base and J by 2 bases, with 12 bases between them. CDR3 size: 15 residues. Germline V gives CDR1 SGHKS, CDR2 YYEKEE (reference sequence). CDR3 sequence reads: CASSLTTTENYGYTF. For the CDR3, the DNA is TGTGCCAGCAGCTTGACCACGACGGAGAACTATGGCTACACCTTC.

The chain links TRBV7-2 to TRBJ2-1, with 11 bases lining up with TRBD2. Germline CDR1 reads SGHTA; CDR2 reads FQGNSA. The V segment lost 5 bases and the J segment 6 bases; nucleotides outside the gene matches: 9. The CDR3 is made up of 16 amino acids. For the CDR3, the DNA is TGTGCCAGCAGCCGAGGCGCTAGCGGGGGGATCAATGAGCAGTTCTTC. Protein product: CASSRGASGGINEQFF.

This clonotype has a handful of counts. The J gene is TRBJ1-4, the V gene TRBV12-3 or TRBV12-4, with D tentatively TRBD1 (5 bases). The CDR3 length is 15 residues. V was cut by 5 bases and J by 6 bases, with 16 bases left in between. CDR3 residues: CASSNSGTFDEKLFF. As DNA, the CDR3 is TGTGCCAGCAGTAACTCCGGGACCTTCGATGAAAAACTGTTTTTT.

There are a few counts of this clonotype. The chain carries TRBV4-2 and TRBJ2-7; TRBD2 agrees at 14 bases. The CDR3 sequence is 19 residues long. Germline V gene sequence: CDR1 LGHNA, CDR2 YNFKEQ. V shed 0 bases and J 3 bases; nucleotides not matched to a gene: 10. CDR3 bases: TGTGCCAGCAGCCAAGAAGGTGGGACTAGCGGGGGACTGTTCTACGAGCAGTACTTC. Its translation is CASSQEGGTSGGLFYEQYF.

The chain carries TRBV19 and TRBJ1-5; 7 bases are shared with TRBD1. This CDR3 spans 15 amino acids. The ends lost 5 bases at V and 5 bases at J; junction bases unmatched: 9. Germline loops: CDR1 LNHDA, CDR2 SQIVND (reference sequence). The CDR3 here is CASSPGGRGYQPQHF. The CDR3 region has the DNA TGTGCCAGTAGTCCAGGGGGGAGAGGTTATCAGCCCCAGCATTTT.

The table lists this clonotype with a few counts. The chain employs TRBV2 and TRBJ1-2; D possibly corresponds to TRBD1 (5 bases). The germline CDR1 and CDR2 sequences are SNHLY and FYNNEI. The CDR3 sequence is 14 residues long. The germline V and J ends were trimmed by 8 bases and 7 bases, with 20 bases remaining between them. The CDR3 coding sequence is TGTGCCAGCCATCGGAGAGAGGGGACTAGTGGCTACACCTTC. It translates to CASHRREGTSGYTF.

This clonotype appeared many times. One end of the junction does not line up with germline, which may come from a read error. The chain combines TRBV7-2 with TRBJ2-1; no clear D. The CDR3 is made up of 14 amino acids. CDR1 is SGHTA and CDR2 is FQGNSA in the germline V gene. This CDR3 reads CASSLDRSYNEQFF. The CDR3 DNA sequence: TGCGCCAGCAGCTTGGACCGGTCCTACAATGAGCAGTTCTTC.

The rearrangement joins TRBV7-2 to TRBJ1-1, with a tentative D call TRBD1 (6 bases). CDR3 size: 14 residues. Trimming cost V 4 bases and J 1 base, with 10 bases left between them. Germline CDR1 reads SGHTA; CDR2 reads FQGNSA. In DNA form, the CDR3 reads TGTGCCAGCAGCTCATACAGGGAGAACACTGAAGCTTTCTTT. This gives the protein CASSSYRENTEAFF.